This T cell receptor (beta chain) is from a study of blood T cell repertoires in COVID-19. Study as a whole: The origin of the acute and convalescent COVID-19 samples was the United States, Italy and Spain. The cDNA or gDNA used as material had been derived from T cells, B-cell-depleted T cells, or PBMCs.

In the source study's methods: Amplified reference gene primers provided the basis for estimating nucleated cell counts. Data came from immunoSEQ multiplex PCR; TCRdb stores just in-frame clones and leaves some out. That table furnishes V, J and clone size, whereas the DNA furnished D and trimming. Seen here are about 320,000 clones, 89% observed once, and the top ten hold 11%. The CDR3 runs to 11 residues. The germline V gene has CDR1 SNHLY and CDR2 FYNNEI. V shed 9 bases and J shed 3 bases, with 8 bases lying between them. Followed longitudinally, the Seattle patients had been enrolled during active infection.

The chain carries TRBV2 and TRBJ1-1; TRBD1 might be the D (5 bases). This clonotype was obtained from a woman aged 25 to 39 with COVID-19, enrolled during active disease. Sequenced sample: peripheral blood. The CDR3 region has the DNA TGTGCCAGGCGGGGGTACACTGAAGCTTTCTTT. Its protein is CARRGYTEAFF.